These 21 T cell receptor beta chains were all obtained from the same sample, sequenced in a study of regulatory T cells in long-lasting Graves disease. Time point meaning: newly diagnosed GD, antithyroid drugs for less than 3 months. From PBMCs, RNA was extracted and then used to make the TCR library. Researchers made TCR beta libraries by using iRepertoire HTBI primers and running Arm-PCR on CDR3 regions. Each CDR3 protein is one row after TCRdb ran MiXCR on the multiplex PCR reads. The top ten clones hold roughly a tenth of a sample with roughly 500,000 distinct CDR3 sequences, about 14% of them seen once. In addition, the sample was reused for a study of T cells in Graves' hyperthyroidism and ophthalmopathy.

Material: peripheral blood mononuclear cells (PBMCs), obtained at new diagnosis, from a patient treated with antithyroid drugs. The receptor source for this set is a man aged 30 to 45 with Graves disease.

This clonotype came up many times. This chain uses TRBV5-6 with TRBJ2-3, with D unclear. V was shortened by 3 bases and J by 8 bases, with 13 bases between the two germline ends. Looked up from germline, CDR1 is SGHDT and CDR2 is YYEEEE. The CDR3 is 13 residues long. The CDR3 here is CASSSDPGVTQYF. CDR3 DNA sequence: TGTGCCAGCAGCTCGGATCCGGGTGTTACGCAGTATTTT.

This clonotype appeared many times. CDR3 DNA: TGCGCCAGCAGTGTCGGGCCGAACACCGGGGAGCTGTTTTTT. This codes for CASSVGPNTGELFF. The V call is TRBV10-1, the J call TRBJ2-2; D is undetermined. CDR1 and CDR2 from the germline V gene are WNHNN and SYGVQD (reference sequence). V dropped 4 bases and J dropped 0 bases, with 6 bases sitting between them. The CDR3 runs to 14 residues.

This clonotype occurred many times. J is TRBJ1-2 and V is TRBV2; D uncertain. Germline loops: CDR1 SNHLY, CDR2 FYNNEI. The CDR3 has 12 residues. V was trimmed by 4 bases and J by 2 bases, leaving 5 bases between them. The CDR3, as DNA: TGTGCCAGCAGTGGGCGCAACTATGGCTACACCTTC. This translates into CASSGRNYGYTF.

This clonotype was picked up many times. V usage is TRBV5-1 and J usage is TRBJ2-2; no definite D call. V was clipped by 3 bases and J by 5 bases, with 5 bases between them. Germline V gene sequence: CDR1 SGHRS, CDR2 YFSETQ. The CDR3 consists of 12 residues. The CDR3 reads CASSSATGELFF. CDR3 bases: TGCGCCAGCAGCTCCGCTACCGGGGAGCTGTTTTTT. Based on the CDR3 plus reference TRBV5-1 and TRBJ2-2, the full variable domain is KAGVTQTPRYLIKTRGQQVTLSCSPISGHRSVSWYQQTPGQGLQFLFEYFSETQRNKGNFPGRFSGRQFSNSRSEMNVSTLELGDSALYLCASSSATGELFFGEGSRLTVL.

This clonotype was detected ten times or more. The rearrangement joins TRBV19 to TRBJ1-2; the match to TRBD1 covers 11 bases. Trimming at V came to 4 bases and at J to 5 bases, leaving 6 bases not matched to a gene. Germline CDR1 reads LNHDA; CDR2 reads SQIVND (reference sequence). The CDR3 consists of 15 residues. The CDR3 loop is CASSKGQGAAYGYTF. The DNA of the CDR3 is TGTGCCAGTAGTAAAGGACAGGGGGCGGCGTATGGCTACACCTTC.

The sample holds many counts of this clonotype. The rearrangement links TRBV29-1 to TRBJ2-1; possible D gene TRBD2, 6 bases. The CDR3 consists of 14 residues. CDR1 is SQVTM, CDR2 ANQGSEA, per germline. V gave up 8 bases and J gave up 1 base, with 15 bases separating them. DNA of the CDR3: TGCAGCACTACCGGGACTGGTTCCTACAATGAGCAGTTCTTC. Translation: CSTTGTGSYNEQFF.

The rearrangement joins TRBV12-3 or TRBV12-4 to TRBJ2-1, with D unclear. The V end lost 0 bases, the J end lost 5 bases, and 8 bases lay between the germline ends. The CDR3 length is 14 residues. For the CDR3, the DNA is TGTGCCAGCAGTTTAGCCTCGGTTGACAATGAGCAGTTCTTC. Residues: CASSLASVDNEQFF.

This clonotype was seen at least ten times. A read error may produce the germline difference seen at one junction end. This chain connects TRBV5-1 to TRBJ2-7; D may match TRBD1 or TRBD2 (5 bases each). The CDR3 length is 11 residues. The germline V gene encodes CDR1 SGHRS and CDR2 YFSETQ. CDR3 sequence (DNA): TGTGCCAGCAGCCCCGGGACCGAGCAGTACTTC. Translating it yields CASSPGTEQYF. The complete variable domain, with remaining parts taken from reference TRBV5-1 and TRBJ2-7, reads KAGVTQTPRYLIKTRGQQVTLSCSPISGHRSVSWYQQTPGQGLQFLFEYFSETQRNKGNFPGRFSGRQFSNSRSEMNVSTLELGDSALYLCASSPGTEQYFGPGTRLTVT.

The chain has TRBV5-5 and TRBJ1-4, with D uncertain. Germline-derived CDR1 and CDR2 are SGHKS and YYEKEE (reference sequence). The CDR3 extends over 14 amino acids. Trimming removed 1 base at V and 5 bases at J, with 9 bases between. The CDR3 region has the DNA TGTGCCAGCAGCTTGTACGTGGGGAATGAAAAACTGTTTTTT. Translation: CASSLYVGNEKLFF.

The sample holds many counts of this clonotype. CDR3 sequence reads: CSVGGYPYEQYF. In nucleotides, the CDR3 is TGCAGCGTTGGGGGTTACCCCTACGAGCAGTACTTC. The chain has TRBV29-1 and TRBJ2-7; D ambiguous. This CDR3 is built from 12 residues. The V and J ends lost 4 bases and 2 bases respectively, with 9 bases between them. Per the germline V gene, CDR1 is SQVTM and CDR2 is ANQGSEA.

This clonotype came up many times. The chain has TRBV6-1 and TRBJ1-5, with D uncertain. The CDR3 sequence is 15 residues long. Germline V gene sequence: CDR1 MNHNS, CDR2 SASEGT. Deletions cut 6 bases from V and 3 bases from J, with 15 bases between. As DNA, the CDR3 is TGTGCCAGCAGCTCCCCGGGTGGGTCCAATCAGCCCCAGCATTTT. This encodes CASSSPGGSNQPQHF.

This rearrangement joins TRBV30 to TRBJ1-6, with D maybe TRBD1 (5 bases). Germline V gene lookup returns CDR1 GTSNPN and CDR2 SVGIG (reference sequence). The length of the CDR3 is 12 residues. V lost 2 bases and J lost 7, with 6 bases in between. This CDR3 reads CAWSNRNSPLHF. The CDR3 DNA reads as TGTGCCTGGAGTAACAGGAATTCACCCCTCCACTTT. Complete variable domain (other parts from reference TRBV30 and TRBJ1-6): SQTIHQWPATLVQPVGSPLSLECTVEGTSNPNLYWYRQAAGRGLQLLFYSVGIGQISSEVPQNLSASRPQDRQFILSSKKLLLSDSGFYLCAWSNRNSPLHFGNGTRLTVT.

Turning to this clonotype: A much larger clone is a single base away; this may be a read error. The chain links TRBV27 to TRBJ1-6, with D maybe TRBD1 (5 bases). Trimming took off 10 bases at V and 7 bases at J, with 23 bases between the two ends. The CDR3 totals 16 residues. CDR1 and CDR2 (germline): MNHEY, SMNVEV (reference sequence). CDR3 nucleotides: TGTGCCAACTTCCCCGGGGGGGGAATTCGGAATTCACCCCTCCACTTT. Translating gives CANFPGGGIRNSPLHF.

In this sample, this clonotype turned up many times. The rearrangement joins TRBV28 to TRBJ2-6, with a tentative D call TRBD1 (6 bases). Germline CDR1 and CDR2: MDHEN and SYDVKM. The CDR3 extends over 18 amino acids. V lost 7 bases to trimming and J lost 0 bases, with 19 bases between them. CDR3 loop: CASTTGLGPLSGANVLTF. CDR3 bases: TGTGCCAGCACCACAGGGTTGGGTCCCCTCTCTGGGGCCAACGTCCTGACTTTC.

This clonotype has just a few counts. The V gene is TRBV19, the J gene TRBJ2-1, with TRBD2 matching over 9 bases. The CDR3 sequence is 18 residues long. V lost 7 bases, J lost 3 bases, and 16 bases stayed unmatched. From germline, CDR1 is LNHDA and CDR2 SQIVND (reference sequence). CDR3 nucleotides: TGTGCCAGTAAAGATAGCGGGAGTACCCAAGGAAACTACAATGAGCAGTTCTTC. As protein: CASKDSGSTQGNYNEQFF.

In this sample, this clonotype turned up many times. V usage is TRBV12-3 or TRBV12-4 and J usage is TRBJ1-5; 7 bases match TRBD1. This CDR3 is built from 13 residues. V dropped 6 bases and J dropped 5; count of bases not matched to a gene: 4. The CDR3 nucleotides read TGTGCCAGCAGCTTTGACAGGGATCAGCCCCAGCATTTT. This gives the protein CASSFDRDQPQHF.

The chain has TRBV7-9 and TRBJ2-2, with 9 bases matching TRBD2. The CDR3 has 19 amino acids. Per the germline V gene, CDR1 is SEHNR and CDR2 is FQNEAQ (reference sequence). The J segment lost 2 bases and the V segment lost 0 bases, leaving 10 bases of the junction unmatched. The CDR3 loop is CASSLARLAAFFNTGELFF. CDR3 in DNA: TGTGCCAGCAGCTTAGCTCGACTAGCGGCCTTTTTCAACACCGGGGAGCTGTTTTTT.

This clonotype appeared many times. The rearrangement uses TRBV27 and TRBJ2-7; D not certain. The CDR3 is made up of 14 amino acids. Deletions cut 2 bases from V and 5 bases from J, with 13 bases between. Germline CDR1 and CDR2: MNHEY and SMNVEV (reference sequence). In DNA form, the CDR3 reads TGTGCCAGCAGTTTAAGGACCGCTGATCACGAGCAGTACTTC. Translated: CASSLRTADHEQYF.

Remarks on this clonotype: A much larger clone lies a single base off, so this may be a read error. This sequence joins TRBV14 and TRBJ2-7; TRBD1 is a possible D gene (6 bases). The CDR3 totals 14 residues. The germline gives CDR1 SGHDN, CDR2 FVKESK. For the CDR3, the DNA is TGTGCCAGCAGCACCCGACAGGTCCGCTACGGGCAGTACTTC. It codes for CASSTRQVRYGQYF.

With regard to this clonotype: A far larger clone is one nucleotide away, so this likely arose from a read error. Lacking the conserved final phenylalanine or tryptophan, this CDR3 likely reflects a read error. This chain links TRBV5-1 with TRBJ2-3; 9 bases fit TRBD1. From germline, CDR1 is SGHRS and CDR2 YFSETQ. This CDR3 contains 17 residues. The CDR3 is CASSLGGTGGSADTQYL. The CDR3 DNA is TGTGCCAGCAGCTTAGGAGGAACAGGGGGCTCCGCAGATACGCAGTATCTT.

At least ten counts were recorded for this clonotype. The chain has TRBV9 and TRBJ2-5; D may be TRBD1 or TRBD2 (6 bases each). V lost 2 bases and J lost 5, with 16 bases in between. This CDR3 comprises 15 residues. CDR1 and CDR2 from the germline V gene are SGDLS and YYNGEE. DNA for the CDR3: TGTGCCAGCAGCGTTAGTCCGGGGGCGGAGGAGACCCAGTACTTC. Residues: CASSVSPGAEETQYF.